The 11 T cell receptor beta chains listed next were all sequenced from one sample in a study of graft-versus-host responses after intestinal transplantation. The table came from immunoSEQ multiplex PCR; TCRdb's copy has only in-frame clones and leaves some out. This table holds approximately 12,000 clones, 76% found once. Graft samples were processed, releasing intraepithelial and lamina propria lymphocytes. The specimen comprised ileum tissue, sampled 23 days after intestinal transplant. Every receptor here comes from a human patient who received an intestinal transplant, so some T cells may come from the graft donor.

The chain combines TRBV7-2 with TRBJ1-5; no clear D gene. V was shortened by 2 bases and J by 0 bases, with 8 bases between the two germline ends. From germline, CDR1 is SGHTA and CDR2 FQGNSA. This CDR3 spans 15 amino acids. The CDR3 is CASSLSGYSNQPQHF. The CDR3 region has the DNA TGTGCCAGCAGCTTAAGCGGGTATAGCAATCAGCCCCAGCATTTT.

The chain combines TRBV15 with TRBJ2-3, with 10 bases identical to TRBD2. This CDR3 is built from 17 residues. The V and J ends lost 2 bases and 5 bases, in that order; junction bases with no gene match: 10. Germline lookup yields CDR1 LNHNV and CDR2 YYDKDF (reference sequence). The CDR3 here is CATSRIHSGRAQDTQYF. CDR3 coding DNA: TGTGCCACCAGCAGAATTCACAGCGGGAGGGCCCAAGATACGCAGTATTTT. The variable domain in full, completed from reference TRBV15 and TRBJ2-3, reads DAMVIQNPRYQVTQFGKPVTLSCSQTLNHNVMYWYQQKSSQAPKLLFHYYDKDFNNEADTPDNFQSRRPNTSFCFLDIRSPGLGDTAMYLCATSRIHSGRAQDTQYFGPGTRLTVL.

V gene TRBV27 combines with J gene TRBJ2-1; 9 nucleotides agree with TRBD2. The V gene's germline CDR1 is MNHEY and CDR2 SMNVEV (reference sequence). V dropped 3 bases and J dropped 8; count of bases not matched to a gene: 2. The CDR3 consists of 13 residues. This CDR3 reads CASSFLAGDEQFF. The CDR3 DNA reads TGTGCCAGCAGTTTTTTAGCGGGAGATGAGCAGTTCTTC.

The chain recombines TRBV7-9 with TRBJ2-7; 7 positions match TRBD1. V shed 4 bases and J 0 bases; nucleotides not matched to a gene: 9. The CDR3 has 16 amino acids. From germline, CDR1 is SEHNR and CDR2 FQNEAQ (reference sequence). CDR3 bases: TGTGCCAGCAGCTCTTCACAGGGGTCGAGCTCCTACGAGCAGTACTTC. Protein: CASSSSQGSSSYEQYF.

The J gene is TRBJ1-1, the V gene TRBV30, with D perhaps TRBD1 (5 bases). Trimming stripped 1 base from V and 8 bases from J, with 11 bases between. Germline V lookup: CDR1 GTSNPN, CDR2 SVGIG (reference sequence). The CDR3 covers 12 residues. This chain's CDR3 is CAWSGAGLEAFF. The CDR3 DNA reads as TGTGCCTGGAGTGGGGCGGGGCTCGAAGCTTTCTTT.

The chain uses TRBV10-3 and TRBJ1-5, with unresolved D. The CDR3 is 12 amino acids. V gave up 10 bases and J gave up 3 bases, with 10 bases separating them. Per the germline V gene, CDR1 is ENHRY and CDR2 is SYGVKD. The CDR3, as DNA: TGTGCCACCGCCGATATCAATCAGCCCCAGCATTTT. Translated: CATADINQPQHF.

The rearrangement joins TRBV14 to TRBJ2-3; TRBD2 agrees at 13 bases. The V gene end was trimmed by 6 bases and the J gene end by 6 bases; junction bases not matched to a gene: 15. This CDR3 is 18 amino acids long. Germline-derived CDR1 and CDR2 are SGHDN and FVKESK. The CDR3 DNA follows: TGTGCCAGCAGAACCGGGACTAGCGGGGCGGACCCGCCTGATACGCAGTATTTT. It is translated as CASRTGTSGADPPDTQYF.

V usage is TRBV27 and J usage is TRBJ2-7; D not certain. Deletions cut 3 bases from V and 2 bases from J, with 8 bases between. The CDR3 loop spans 13 amino acids. Looked up from germline, CDR1 is MNHEY and CDR2 is SMNVEV (reference sequence). CDR3 DNA sequence: TGTGCCAGCAGTTTCGCACAGACCTACGAGCAGTACTTC. It encodes CASSFAQTYEQYF.

This clone was counted a single time. The chain uses TRBV28 and TRBJ1-1, with D hard to call. V lost 7 bases to trimming and J lost 0 bases, with 15 bases between them. The V gene's germline CDR1 is MDHEN and CDR2 SYDVKM. CDR3 size: 15 residues. The CDR3 DNA reads TGTGCCAGCACTACGAGTAGTGTACTGAACACTGAAGCTTTCTTT. Translation gives CASTTSSVLNTEAFF.

J is TRBJ2-4 and V is TRBV19; TRBD1 matches 8 bases. J was trimmed by 4 bases and V by 1 base; bases with no gene match: 3. The CDR3 has 15 residues. Germline CDR1 LNHDA, CDR2 SQIVND (reference sequence). In DNA, the CDR3 is TGTGCCAGTAGTATAGGGGGACAGGAAAAAAACATTCAGTACTTC. Residues: CASSIGGQEKNIQYF.

The chain uses TRBV2 and TRBJ2-1; 7 nucleotides match TRBD2. V was pared by 3 bases and J by 1 base, with 0 bases of the junction left unmatched. Germline values: CDR1 SNHLY, CDR2 FYNNEI. The CDR3 has 14 amino acids. CDR3 DNA sequence: TGTGCCAGCAGTGAGCGGGAGTCCTACAATGAGCAGTTCTTC. This sequence encodes CASSERESYNEQFF.